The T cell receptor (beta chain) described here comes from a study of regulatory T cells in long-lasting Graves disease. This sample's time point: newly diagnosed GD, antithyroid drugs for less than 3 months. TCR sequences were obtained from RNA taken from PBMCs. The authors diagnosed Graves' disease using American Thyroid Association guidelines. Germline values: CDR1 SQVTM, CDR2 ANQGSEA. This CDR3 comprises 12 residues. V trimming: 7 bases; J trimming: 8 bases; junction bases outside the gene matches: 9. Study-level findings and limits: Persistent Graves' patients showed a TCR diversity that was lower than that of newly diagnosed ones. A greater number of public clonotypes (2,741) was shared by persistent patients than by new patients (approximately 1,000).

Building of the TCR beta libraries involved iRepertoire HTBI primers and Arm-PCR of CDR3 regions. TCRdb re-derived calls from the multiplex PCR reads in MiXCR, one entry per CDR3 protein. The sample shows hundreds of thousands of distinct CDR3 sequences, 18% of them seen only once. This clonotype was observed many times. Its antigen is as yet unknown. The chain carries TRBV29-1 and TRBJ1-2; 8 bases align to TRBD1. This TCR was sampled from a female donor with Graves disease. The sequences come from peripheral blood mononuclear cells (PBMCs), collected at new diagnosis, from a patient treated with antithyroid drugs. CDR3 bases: TGCAGCGCCGGGGACAGGTCATCGGGCTACACCTTC. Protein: CSAGDRSSGYTF.